These T cell receptor beta chains were read from a single sample in a study of T-cell reconstitution after alpha-beta-depleted transplantation in children. Using its own MiXCR run on the PCR reads, TCRdb lists one record per CDR3 protein. The data show about 230,000 distinct CDR3 sequences, with around 9.6% seen just once and 5% to 7% held by the top ten. Sequenced material: PBMCs from the stem cell graft donor, taken from the stem cell graft. Receptors were obtained from a human donor who donated a stem cell graft to a child with acute lymphoblastic leukemia. Each CDR3 is given with its conserved first and last residue. A D gene is named only where the DNA matches it firmly. A row's size may be missing; if present it is once, few, many or a size class.

clone size	J gene	V gene	CDR3 length	D gene	CDR3 DNA	CDR3 protein
few	TRBJ1-4	TRBV20-1	15	TRBD1	TGCAGTGCTAGAGATACGGCAGGGGGACGGGAAAAACTGTTTTTT	CSARDTAGGREKLFF
many	TRBJ2-7	TRBV12-3/TRBV12-4	14	NA	TGTGCCAGCAGTTTAGTCGGCAGCTCCTACGAGCAGTACTTC	CASSLVGSSYEQYF
few	TRBJ1-6	TRBV2	15	NA	TGTGCCAGCAGTGAAAGATGGGGGGATGAAACACCCCTCCACTTT	CASSERWGDETPLHF
NA	TRBJ1-2	TRBV27	14	NA	TGTGCCAGCAGTCGCGGGGCAGGGAGCTATGGCTACACCTTC	CASSRGAGSYGYTF
few	TRBJ2-2	TRBV7-2	12	NA	TGTGCCAGCAGCTTATTGGCCGGGGAGCTGTTTTTT	CASSLLAGELFF
NA	TRBJ2-5	TRBV6-6	13	NA	TGTGCCAGCAGCCGTCCCCCAGAGAAGACCCAGTACTTC	CASSRPPEKTQYF
few	TRBJ1-4	TRBV6-1	17	NA	TGTGCCAGCACTCCCACCTCGCCTTCGCGACAGGATGAAAAACTGTTTTTT	CASTPTSPSRQDEKLFF
few	TRBJ1-1	TRBV14	17	NA	TGTGCCAGCAGCCAAGAAAGGCCGGGCAGTCGAATGAGTGAAGCTTTCTTT	CASSQERPGSRMSEAFF
NA	TRBJ1-2	TRBV7-9	16	NA	TGTGCCAGCAGCTTAGGCGACAGAGACGTTAACTATGGCTACACCTTC	CASSLGDRDVNYGYTF
NA	TRBJ1-6	TRBV5-4	14	NA	TGTGCCAGCAGCTTAGGTCGGAGCAATTCACCCCTCCACTTT	CASSLGRSNSPLHF
NA	TRBJ2-4	TRBV30	16	TRBD1	TGTGCCTGGAGCGGAGACGCAACAGGGGGTATGGACATTCAGTACTTC	CAWSGDATGGMDIQYF
NA	TRBJ1-5	TRBV7-9	14	NA	TGTGCCAGCAGCTCCCACCAATCCAATCAGCCCCAGCATTTT	CASSSHQSNQPQHF
few	TRBJ1-6	TRBV11-2	14	TRBD1	TGTGCCAGCAGCTTAGCAGGGGGCGATTCACCCCTCCACTTT	CASSLAGGDSPLHF
many	TRBJ2-2	TRBV5-1	15	NA	TGCGCCAGCAGGAGAGTTGAAGCTAACACCGGGGAGCTGTTTTTT	CASRRVEANTGELFF
few	TRBJ2-7	TRBV24-1	16	NA	TGTGCCACCAGTGATTTGCAGGGCAGACTCTCCTACGAGCAGTACTTC	CATSDLQGRLSYEQYF
NA	TRBJ1-2	TRBV27	14	NA	TGTGCCAGCAGTTTAACCGCCACAGGGAGCGGCTACACCTTC	CASSLTATGSGYTF
many	TRBJ2-7	TRBV12-3/TRBV12-4	16	TRBD1	TGTGCCAGCAGTCCACAGGACAGGGGGCTATCCTACGAGCAGTACTTC	CASSPQDRGLSYEQYF
NA	TRBJ2-1	TRBV29-1	13	TRBD2	TGCAGCGTTGGTAAACCGGGACTAGCAGAGCAGTTCTTC	CSVGKPGLAEQFF
NA	TRBJ2-7	TRBV30	14	TRBD1	TGTGCCTGGTCTCCCGGGACAGATTACTACGAGCAGTACTTC	CAWSPGTDYYEQYF
few	TRBJ2-3	TRBV18	13	NA	TGTGCCAGCTCACCAGGGCCCTCGGGTACGCAGTATTTT	CASSPGPSGTQYF
many	TRBJ2-2	TRBV10-1	15	NA	TGCGCCAGCAGTGAGTCGGGCAGCCGGATCGGGGAGCTGTTTTTT	CASSESGSRIGELFF
NA	TRBJ2-7	TRBV4-3	15	TRBD2	TGCGCCAGCAGCCAAGAAGCGGGATACTCCTACGAGCAGTACTTC	CASSQEAGYSYEQYF
few	TRBJ1-1	TRBV12-3/TRBV12-4	17	TRBD1	TGTGCCAGCAGTTTCAGGGGGGGGAGGGGGGCTGGGACTGAAGCTTTCTTT	CASSFRGGRGAGTEAFF
many	TRBJ2-7	TRBV3-1	14	NA	TGTGCCAGCAGCCAAGAAGTACAGGGCAGTTGGCAGTACTTC	CASSQEVQGSWQYF
many	TRBJ2-1	TRBV20-1	13	NA	TGCAGTGCTAGAGACGGGGGGCACAATGAGCAGTTCTTC	CSARDGGHNEQFF
NA	TRBJ1-4	TRBV7-9	15	NA	TGTGCCAGCAGCCTCATGGACAGCGCTAATGAAAAACTGTTTTTT	CASSLMDSANEKLFF
NA	TRBJ2-3	TRBV6-1	15	NA	TGTGCCAGCAGTGAGACGCTGCTTAGCACAGATACGCAGTATTTT	CASSETLLSTDTQYF
NA	TRBJ1-2	TRBV5-5	15	TRBD1	TGTGCCAGCAGCTGGACAGGGCAAAGTATCTATGGCTACACCTTC	CASSWTGQSIYGYTF
few	TRBJ2-7	TRBV5-6	14	NA	TGTGCCAGCAGCTTGCCCGACTGGGCCTACGAGCAGTACTTC	CASSLPDWAYEQYF
NA	TRBJ2-5	TRBV5-1	14	TRBD1	TGCGCCAGCAGCTTGGAACAGGGGCGAGAGACCCAGTACTTC	CASSLEQGRETQYF
many	TRBJ2-1	TRBV3-1	19	TRBD2	TGTGCCAGCAGCTCTCAGGGATCTAGCGGGGGGGCCCTATTAAAGGAGCAGTTCTTC	CASSSQGSSGGALLKEQFF
few	TRBJ1-5	TRBV4-2	15	NA	TGTGCCAGCAGCCAAGAGGACTCGAACAATCAGCCCCAGCATTTT	CASSQEDSNNQPQHF
few	TRBJ1-1	TRBV7-9	15	NA	TGTGCCAGCAGCTCCCTACAGGGCCGGGAGACTGAAGCTTTCTTT	CASSSLQGRETEAFF
many	TRBJ2-1	TRBV6-5	14	NA	TGTGCCAGCAGTTACTCCCAGGACGCCGCCGAGCAGTTCTTC	CASSYSQDAAEQFF
many	TRBJ2-7	TRBV20-1	17	NA	TGCAGTGCTAGAGATGTTGGGAGGGGGGTTGGGGCCTACGAGCAGTACTTC	CSARDVGRGVGAYEQYF
NA	TRBJ2-7	TRBV18	13	NA	TGTGCCAGCTCGCTGACTATTTCCTACGAGCAGTACTTC	CASSLTISYEQYF
few	TRBJ1-5	TRBV11-2	13	NA	TGTGCCAGCAGCGAGGGTGGATATCAGCCCCAGCATTTT	CASSEGGYQPQHF
medium-sized	TRBJ2-1	TRBV12-3/TRBV12-4	12	NA	TGTGCCGTGGGGACTTCCTACAATGAGCAGTTCTTC	CAVGTSYNEQFF
many	TRBJ1-3	TRBV10-3	12	NA	TGTGCCATCGCCAGGGGAGGAAACACCATATATTTT	CAIARGGNTIYF
few	TRBJ1-2	TRBV20-1	12	NA	TGCAGTGGGGATGGGGATAACTATGGCTACACCTTC	CSGDGDNYGYTF
many	TRBJ2-1	TRBV15	13	NA	TGTGCCACCAGTTTTAACAGTCAGGGTGAGCAGTTCTTC	CATSFNSQGEQFF
NA	TRBJ2-7	TRBV4-1	16	TRBD2	TGCGCCAGCAGCCCTGGGGGGCAGCGGGGGTCCTACGAGCAGTACTTC	CASSPGGQRGSYEQYF
few	TRBJ2-7	TRBV11-2	14	NA	TGTGCCAGCAGCCCACAGGGCGGGGCCCACGAGCAGTACTTC	CASSPQGGAHEQYF
many	TRBJ1-5	TRBV28	14	NA	TGTGCCAGCCTGGGGTCAGGGCAAAGTCAGCCCCAGCATTTT	CASLGSGQSQPQHF